The present TCR beta chain was sequenced within a study of kidney transplant recipient with SARS-CoV-2 infection. TCRdb reanalysed the reads using MiXCR and keeps one entry per CDR3 protein. The sample carries approximately 250,000 distinct CDR3 sequences, about 28% recorded once. V lost 5 bases and J 4 bases, leaving 23 bases between the germline ends. The CDR3 runs 17 residues. In germline, CDR1 is LNHDA, CDR2 SQIVND (reference sequence). This clonotype has at least ten counts. This receptor was identified in a young adult male patient who had COVID-19 and was a kidney transplant recipient. A subset of T cells may come from the graft donor. This specimen consisted of a blood sample, obtained at baseline and on day 111 from a kidney transplant recipient. The chain carries TRBV19 and TRBJ1-2; D is uncertain. The CDR3 DNA follows: TGTGCCAGTAGTTCCAGAATGACAAATCGAAAGACCTATGGCTACACCTTC. Protein: CASSSRMTNRKTYGYTF.